This is a list of T cell receptor beta chains from one sample in a study of cytomegalovirus exposure and HLA in healthy donors. Profiled with immunoSEQ multiplex PCR; TCRdb holds only in-frame clones, not every one. The table lists about 150,000 clones, 60% to 85% of them singletons. Sequencing was done on a sample of PBMCs. These receptors came from a woman aged 40 to 50 in good health and CMV-seronegative. Each CDR3 is given without its conserved first and last residue. Clone size is given for some rows only: seen once, a few or many times, or a class if the clone is expanded.

clone_size | cdr3_length | v_call | cdr3_aa
- | 14 | TRBV6-4 | ASSDSREGWNTEAF
- | 11 | TRBV7-7 | ASSLGRTETQY
- | 11 | TRBV6-5 | ASSSSGDYGYT
- | 12 | TRBV18 | ASSRGNPNEKLF
- | 13 | TRBV5-1 | ASSSPGQGDNEQF
- | 11 | TRBV18 | ASSSRTDSPLH
- | 11 | TRBV28 | ASSPRNEYGYT
once | 13 | TRBV11-2 | ASSLAASGGTEQF
- | 11 | TRBV27 | ASTTTRGNGYT
- | 12 | TRBV6-1 | ASSEQDGGYEQY
- | 14 | TRBV28 | ASTGDELSGANVLT
- | 9 | TRBV28 | ASNDEGAAF
- | 16 | TRBV5-1 | ASSLSPGQGLSGRGYT
- | 14 | TRBV7-2 | ASSLVGTSGQETQY
- | 11 | TRBV28 | ASSLYQDEGYT
- | 13 | TRBV4-1 | ASSQESMIQGEQF
- | 14 | TRBV5-1 | ASSSLKTAVNTEAF
- | 13 | TRBV10-3 | AISVRFFSGNTIY
- | 13 | TRBV19 | ASSTTGANNSPLH
- | 11 | TRBV5-1 | ASRGTGGETQY
- | 13 | TRBV5-3 | ARSLGTSGKYEQY
- | 13 | TRBV28 | ASSGGDTSNYGYT
- | 11 | TRBV6-1 | ATQDRFFYGYT
few | 14 | TRBV27 | ASSLAAGEFSYEQY
few | 14 | TRBV13 | ASSLTREALTDTQY
- | 10 | TRBV1 | TSSPNRDTQY
- | 12 | TRBV7-8 | ASSLTGGDYGYT
- | 12 | TRBV10-3 | AISESEGIGGYT
once | 14 | TRBV6-4 | ASSDSRSSGANVLT
once | 14 | TRBV25-1 | ASSAGGPPTNEKLF
- | 12 | TRBV5-4 | ASSLPAGGGTQY
- | 11 | TRBV2 | ASKGAVQETQY
- | 11 | TRBV5-1 | ASSLQGYNEQF
few | 11 | TRBV6-1 | ASILRGTAEAF
- | 15 | TRBV19 | ASSIGNRGSGNQPQH
- | 13 | TRBV7-9 | ASSPYRGVDTEAF
- | 10 | TRBV28 | ASWTSGHEQY
- | 12 | TRBV19 | ASAGADFTDTQY
once | 12 | TRBV4-2 | ASSPPTSTDEQF
- | 14 | TRBV5-1 | ASSFIPGQGGETQY
- | 11 | TRBV30 | AWRGQTNQPQH